Following are 25 T cell receptor beta chains from one sample sequenced in a study of blood T cells in healthy people across ages (dated by TCRdb to between 2014 and 2017). Receptors were amplified or captured by 5' RACE. A second PCR of roughly 6 to 12 cycles was performed with a sample-barcoded 5' primer and a J-beta primer mix. TCRdb reran the public reads through fastp at Q25 and MiXCR, keeping productive beta chains. Here each entry gathers all rows of one CDR3 protein and keeps the most common genes and DNA. The sample yields fewer than 2 million distinct CDR3 sequences; 35% to 50% were counted once. More than 20% of the sample belongs to the ten largest clones. Sequencing input: blood. These TCRs come from a human donor in good health.

This clonotype occurred a few times. The chain combines TRBV9 with TRBJ1-2; 10 nucleotides line up with TRBD1. Looked up from germline, CDR1 is SGDLS and CDR2 is YYNGEE. V lost 2 bases, J lost 8 bases, and 9 bases stayed unmatched. The CDR3 has 15 residues. The CDR3 coding sequence is TGTGCCAGCAGCGTGGGACAGGGGAGTTGGGAAGGCTACACCTTC. Translating it yields CASSVGQGSWEGYTF.

CDR3 DNA sequence: TGTGCCAGCACAGCAGGGCTCGGCGTCGAGCAGTACTTC. This gives the protein CASTAGLGVEQYF. V is TRBV28 and J is TRBJ2-7; TRBD1 is a possible D gene (5 bases). Trimming pared 7 bases from V and 6 bases from J, leaving 16 bases between. The V gene's germline CDR1 is MDHEN and CDR2 SYDVKM. This CDR3 is built from 13 residues. The full variable domain, in which reference TRBV28 and TRBJ2-7 provide the parts outside the CDR3, is DVKVTQSSRYLVKRTGEKVFLECVQDMDHENMFWYRQDPGLGLRLIYFSYDVKMKEKGDIPEGYSVSREKKERFSLILESASTNQTSMYLCASTAGLGVEQYFGPGTRLTVT.

Only a few counts were recorded for this clonotype. The chain links TRBV7-8 to TRBJ2-5; 8 nucleotides agree with TRBD2. Judging by the DNA end, TRBJ2-7 fits better; the J call may be wrong. Looked up from germline, CDR1 is SGHVS and CDR2 is FQNEAQ. This CDR3 has 15 residues. Here the CDR3 reads CASSSWTSRLGEQYF. The CDR3 DNA reads TGTGCCAGCAGCTCCTGGACTAGCCGTCTAGGCGAGCAGTACTTC.

This chain links TRBV12-3 or TRBV12-4 with TRBJ2-1; 12 bases fit TRBD2. There are 14 residues in the CDR3. Trimming removed 8 bases from V and 8 bases from J; junction bases left unmatched: 7. In nucleotides, the CDR3 is TGTGCCAGCCATAGACTAGCGGGGGACTATGAGCAGTTCTTC. As protein: CASHRLAGDYEQFF.

The chain uses TRBV5-6 and TRBJ1-2; D is undetermined. Germline V gene lookup returns CDR1 SGHDT and CDR2 YYEEEE. V gave up 1 base and J gave up 8 bases, with 18 bases separating them. The CDR3 has 15 residues. CDR3 residues: CASSLRVGSGGGYTF. The DNA for the CDR3 is TGTGCCAGCAGCTTGCGGGTGGGATCCGGCGGCGGCTACACCTTC. The whole variable domain, filled in from reference TRBV5-6 and TRBJ1-2, reads DAGVTQSPTHLIKTRGQQVTLRCSPKSGHDTVSWYQQALGQGPQFIFQYYEEEERQRGNFPDRFSGHQFPNYSSELNVNALLLGDSALYLCASSLRVGSGGGYTFGSGTRLTVV.

The rearrangement links TRBV12-3 or TRBV12-4 to TRBJ2-1; 11 nucleotides line up with TRBD1. This CDR3 is built from 16 residues. Trimming took 5 bases from V and 5 from J; bases not matched to a gene: 8. The CDR3 DNA reads as TGTGCCAGCAGTCGGACAGGGGGCGAAAGAAACAATGAGCAGTTCTTC. Translation gives CASSRTGGERNNEQFF.

The rearrangement joins TRBV7-9 to TRBJ2-5, with a tentative D call TRBD1 (6 bases). The germline CDR1 and CDR2 sequences are SEHNR and FQNEAQ (reference sequence). Trimming took 0 bases from V and 5 from J, leaving 13 bases between them. CDR3 length: 15 residues. CDR3 protein: CASSLAAGESETQYF. CDR3 coding DNA: TGTGCCAGCAGCTTAGCGGCAGGGGAGAGTGAGACCCAGTACTTC.

About this clonotype itself: A much more abundant neighbour one base away suggests this may be a read error. DNA of the CDR3: TGTGCCAGCAGTCCCCCAAGTAAGGGCGGAGAGCAGTACTTC. As protein: CASSPPSKGGEQYF. The J gene is TRBJ2-7, the V gene TRBV28; no definite D call. Germline V CDR1 and CDR2: MDHEN, SYDVKM. The CDR3 has 14 amino acids. The V end lost 5 bases, the J end lost 7 bases, and 18 bases lay between the germline ends.

This clonotype was observed once. The chain links TRBV18 to TRBJ1-4; D is unresolved. V was pared by 3 bases and J by 6 bases, with 14 bases between. Germline V CDR1 and CDR2: KGHSH, LQKENI. There are 15 residues in the CDR3. In nucleotides, the CDR3 is TGTGCCAGCTCACCGAATAATAATAGAGATGAAAAACTGTTTTTT. Its protein product is CASSPNNNRDEKLFF.

This clonotype occurred a few times. This chain joins TRBV24-1 and TRBJ2-5; TRBD1 might be the D (6 bases). Trimming pared 1 base from V and 5 bases from J, leaving 7 bases between. CDR1 and CDR2 from the germline V gene are KGHDR and SFDVKD. The CDR3 covers 13 residues. In DNA, the CDR3 is TGTGCCACCAGTGATTTAAGGGGGGAGACCCAGTACTTC. Its protein product is CATSDLRGETQYF.

A few counts support this clonotype. The V and J genes are TRBV20-1 and TRBJ1-2; 11 nucleotides align to TRBD1. This CDR3 contains 13 residues. The germline gives CDR1 DFQATT, CDR2 SNEGSKA (reference sequence). V gave up 1 base and J gave up 6 bases; unmatched junction bases: 1. The CDR3 bases are TGCAGTGCTAGAGGGGGACAGGGGGATGGCTACACCTTC. Residues: CSARGGQGDGYTF.

This clonotype was counted only a few times. This chain joins TRBV12-3 or TRBV12-4 and TRBJ2-5; 9 bases fit TRBD1. This CDR3 region has 15 residues. V gave up 3 bases and J gave up 1 base; unmatched junction bases: 3. The CDR3 coding sequence is TGTGCCAGCAGTTTGGACAGGGGCCCCCAAGAGACCCAGTACTTC. Translating it yields CASSLDRGPQETQYF.

This clonotype was detected only a few times. This chain joins TRBV6-5 and TRBJ2-2; D is perhaps TRBD2 (5 bases). Trimming stripped 2 bases from V and 5 bases from J, with 9 bases between. Germline V gene data show CDR1 as MNHEY and CDR2 as SVGAGI. This CDR3 region has 14 residues. CDR3 nucleotide sequence: TGTGCCAGCAGTTACGGGGAGTGGACCGGGGAGCTGTTTTTT. This sequence encodes CASSYGEWTGELFF.

In its sample, this clonotype was seen once. Sequence at one end of the junction differs from germline and may be a read error. The chain recombines TRBV4-1 with TRBJ1-1, with TRBD1 matching 10 bases. Germline assignment: CDR1 MGHRA and CDR2 YSYEKL. The CDR3 extends over 15 amino acids. DNA for the CDR3: TGCGCCAGCAGCCCCCGACAGGGGGCAAACACTGGAGCTTTCTTT. It specifies CASSPRQGANTGAFF.

A word on this clonotype: One junction end does not reproduce the germline sequence, and a read error may be involved. The chain employs TRBV9 and TRBJ2-1, with 9 bases aligning to TRBD2. The CDR3 consists of 16 residues. CDR1 and CDR2 from the germline V gene are SGDLS and YYNGEE. The CDR3 sequence: CASGVVDGSGGNEQFF. For the CDR3, the DNA is TGTGCCAGCGGCGTAGTCGACGGTAGCGGGGGCAATGAGCAGTTCTTC.

The rearrangement links TRBV7-2 to TRBJ1-2, with a possible D match to TRBD1 (6 bases). The CDR3 consists of 14 residues. Germline lookup yields CDR1 SGHTA and CDR2 FQGNSA. V was clipped by 3 bases and J by 4 bases, with 12 bases between them. The CDR3 sequence is CASSFLQGAYGYTF. DNA of the CDR3: TGTGCCAGCAGCTTCTTACAGGGCGCCTATGGCTACACCTTC.

CDR3 sequence reads: CASSLSQWHTEAFF. The CDR3, as DNA: TGTGCCAGCAGTTTGTCACAATGGCACACTGAAGCTTTCTTT. The V call is TRBV12-3 or TRBV12-4, the J call TRBJ1-1, with D unclear. V gave up 3 bases and J gave up 3 bases, with 11 bases separating them. The CDR3 is made up of 14 amino acids.

Notes on this clonotype: One end of the junction fails to match germline, which may point to a read error. The gene calls are TRBV10-3 and TRBJ2-6; D is uncertain. Germline CDR1 reads ENHRY; CDR2 reads SYGVKD. The CDR3 consists of 17 residues. The CDR3 nucleotides read TGTGCCATCAGTGAGTCTCTCCAAACCTCTGGGGTCAACGTCCTGACTTTC. It translates to CAISESLQTSGVNVLTF.

This clonotype was counted a few times. This chain joins TRBV20-1 and TRBJ2-6; the D gene is possibly TRBD2 (6 bases). From germline, CDR1 is DFQATT and CDR2 SNEGSKA (reference sequence). Trimming shortened V by 4 bases and J by 1 base, and 8 bases separated the two germline ends. This CDR3 is 14 amino acids long. For the CDR3, the DNA is TGCAGTGCTACAGGACTATCTGGGGCCAACGTCCTGACTTTC. Translation gives CSATGLSGANVLTF.

The gene calls are TRBV6-1 and TRBJ1-1; D gene unclear. Trimming cost V 3 bases and J 2 bases, with 10 bases left between them. CDR1 and CDR2 (germline): MNHNS, SASEGT. This CDR3 is built from 14 residues. The CDR3 DNA reads as TGTGCCAGCAGTGAGATAGCAGTCAACACTGAAGCTTTCTTT. Translating gives CASSEIAVNTEAFF.

This clonotype was counted between two and nine times. This CDR3 reads CASSPDRDINYGYTF. As DNA, the CDR3 is TGTGCCAGCAGCCCTGACAGGGATATTAACTATGGCTACACCTTC. This chain uses TRBV12-3 or TRBV12-4 with TRBJ1-2, with 7 bases fitting TRBD1. J lost 1 base, V lost 6 bases, and 8 bases had no gene match. The CDR3 contains 15 residues.

The V call is TRBV7-8, the J call TRBJ1-2; D unresolved. The V end was cut by 5 bases, the J end by 2 bases, with 18 bases between. The germline CDR1 and CDR2 sequences are SGHVS and FQNEAQ. The CDR3 length is 16 residues. Here the CDR3 reads CASSPRGPRTNYGYTF. In DNA form, the CDR3 reads TGTGCCAGCAGCCCGCGCGGACCCCGGACGAACTATGGCTACACCTTC. Full variable domain (outside the CDR3, taken from reference TRBV7-8 and TRBJ1-2): GAGVSQSPRYKVAKRGQDVALRCDPISGHVSLFWYQQALGQGPEFLTYFQNEAQLDKSGLPSDRFFAERPEGSVSTLKIQRTQQEDSAVYLCASSPRGPRTNYGYTFGSGTRLTVV.

CDR3 sequence: CASSVGGGSEKLFF. The CDR3 region has the DNA TGTGCCAGCAGCGTAGGGGGAGGGAGTGAAAAACTGTTTTTT. This chain links TRBV9 with TRBJ1-4; D ambiguous. Trimming shortened V by 0 bases and J by 7 bases, and 10 bases separated the two germline ends. The CDR3 is 14 amino acids. Per the germline V gene, CDR1 is SGDLS and CDR2 is YYNGEE.

CDR3 residues: CASSSGTRYEQYF. Here the CDR3 DNA reads TGCGCCAGCAGCTCTGGGACTAGATACGAGCAGTACTTC. V usage is TRBV5-1 and J usage is TRBJ2-7, with 8 bases fitting TRBD2. Per germline, CDR1 SGHRS and CDR2 YFSETQ. The CDR3 loop spans 13 amino acids. V lost 3 bases and J lost 4; bases outside the gene matches: 3.

The CDR3 DNA reads TGTGCCAGCAGCTTACGCGAAGGCGGAGCTTTCTTT. It encodes CASSLREGGAFF. The chain couples TRBV7-2 to TRBJ1-1; D gene ambiguous. The ends were cut back, 2 bases at V and 10 bases at J, with 11 bases in the middle. The V gene's germline CDR1 is SGHTA and CDR2 FQGNSA. CDR3 length: 12 amino acids.